These T cell receptor beta chains were read from a single sample in a study of blood T cell repertoires in COVID-19. The assay was immunoSEQ multiplex PCR, and TCRdb's table has in-frame clones only and misses some. The sample has some 87,000 clones; roughly 89% are singletons. Sequenced input: peripheral blood. The origin of the receptors is a woman in her 70s with acute or convalescent COVID-19. Both conserved end residues are part of each CDR3. A D gene is named only where the DNA matches it firmly. Only some rows state a clone size, as once, few, many or a class for expanded clones.

>TRBJ2-2|TRBV25-1|NA|NA
TGTGCCATTACAACAGGGGAGGTTATGAGTTTCACCGGGGAGCTGTTTTTT
CAITTGEVMSFTGELFF
>TRBJ2-1|TRBV5-1|NA|NA
TGCGCCAGCAGCTTGGAATCGCAGTCCTACAATGAGCAGTTCTTC
CASSLESQSYNEQFF
>TRBJ2-3|TRBV30|TRBD2|NA
TGTGCCTGTCAGGGCGGGAGTCTTCCAGATACGCAGTATTTT
CACQGGSLPDTQYF
>TRBJ2-2|TRBV5-1|TRBD2|NA
TGCGCCAGCAGCTTGGTGGGAGGGGCGAACACCGGGGAGCTGTTTTTT
CASSLVGGANTGELFF
>TRBJ1-5|TRBV28|TRBD1|NA
TGTGCCAGCAGTCCCCAATTCAGGGGGAAAAGCAATCAGCCCCAGCATTTT
CASSPQFRGKSNQPQHF
>TRBJ1-4|TRBV19|TRBD1|NA
TGTGCCAGTAGTATTCAGGGGGCCTCGGAAAAACTGTTTTTT
CASSIQGASEKLFF
>TRBJ1-2|TRBV7-2|NA|once
TGTGCCAGCAGCTTTGCCGGGACTCATGAAGAAGGCTACACCTTC
CASSFAGTHEEGYTF
>TRBJ1-2|TRBV5-1|TRBD1|NA
TGCGCCAGCAGCACAGGGGGCGATGGCTACACCTTC
CASSTGGDGYTF
>TRBJ2-7|TRBV5-1|NA|NA
TGCGCCAGCAGCCCTGACAGTACCTACGAGCAGTACTTC
CASSPDSTYEQYF
>TRBJ2-3|TRBV7-2|TRBD2|NA
TGTGCCAGTCGCCTAGCGGGGGGGGGAGATACGCAGTATTTT
CASRLAGGGDTQYF
>TRBJ1-3|TRBV28|NA|NA
TGTGCCAGCAGTTTATTCTCCCCCTCTGGAAACACCATATATTTT
CASSLFSPSGNTIYF
>TRBJ1-1|TRBV5-1|TRBD1|NA
TGCGCCAGCAGCCGGGGACAGGGGGGGCCTGAAGCTTTCTTT
CASSRGQGGPEAFF
>TRBJ1-2|TRBV28|NA|NA
TGTGCCTCGGGGGATAACTATGGCTACACCTTC
CASGDNYGYTF
>TRBJ2-2|TRBV28|NA|NA
TGTGCCACCCGAGGGCCGTTTCGGTCGAACACCGGGGAGCTGTTTTTT
CATRGPFRSNTGELFF
>TRBJ1-4|TRBV27|TRBD1|few
TGTGCCAGCAGTCGCCGGGGACAGCCCCTCGAAAAACTGTTTTTT
CASSRRGQPLEKLFF
>TRBJ1-2|TRBV10-3|NA|NA
TGTGCCATCAGTGTACAGGGATTTAACTATGGCTACACCTTC
CAISVQGFNYGYTF
>TRBJ1-1|TRBV29-1|TRBD1|NA
TGCAGCGCCGGGACAGGGGGCGCGGGCACTGAAGCTTTCTTT
CSAGTGGAGTEAFF
>TRBJ2-3|TRBV7-9|TRBD1|NA
TGTGCCAGCAGCTTGACAGGGGCCCGAGATACGCAGTATTTT
CASSLTGARDTQYF
>TRBJ1-4|TRBV5-5|NA|NA
TGTGCCAGCAGCGAGTTTAATGAAAAACTGTTTTTT
CASSEFNEKLFF
>TRBJ1-1|TRBV2|NA|NA
TGTGCCAGCAGTGAGGTGGCAGGCAACGCGAACACTGAAGCTTTCTTT
CASSEVAGNANTEAFF
>TRBJ2-7|TRBV2|TRBD2|NA
TGTGCCAGCAGTGAAGCGCTAATGGCGGGAGGGCCCCACGAGCAGTACTTC
CASSEALMAGGPHEQYF
>TRBJ1-6|TRBV3-1/TRBV3-2|NA|few
TGTGCCAGCAGCCAAAACAGGGATAATTCACCCCTCCACTTT
CASSQNRDNSPLHF
>TRBJ2-1|TRBV7-9|TRBD2|NA
TGTGCCAGCAGCCCGCGACTAGCGGGGGTAAATGAGCAGTTCTTC
CASSPRLAGVNEQFF
>TRBJ2-2|TRBV27|TRBD2|once
TGTGCCAGCAGTTTAGCGGGAGGAACCGGGGAGCTGTTTTTT
CASSLAGGTGELFF
>TRBJ2-1|TRBV6-5|TRBD1|NA
TGTGCCAGCGGGGACAGGGGTTGGAATGAGCAGTTCTTC
CASGDRGWNEQFF
>TRBJ2-1|TRBV2|TRBD1|few
TGTGCCAGCAGTGAAAGGGCACAGGGGGTTGGGGACAATGAGCAGTTCTTC
CASSERAQGVGDNEQFF
>TRBJ2-5|TRBV3-1/TRBV3-2|TRBD1|NA
TGTGCCAGCAGCCAACACGGGACAGGGGCTCGAGAGACCCAGTACTTC
CASSQHGTGARETQYF
>TRBJ2-4|TRBV28|TRBD2|NA
TGTGCCAGCAGTCCGGGCGGGGGGGCCTTCGTTGCCAAAAACATTCAGTACTTC
CASSPGGGAFVAKNIQYF
>TRBJ1-2|TRBV5-1|NA|NA
TGCGCCAGCAGCTCCCCAGGGGAAGCTAACTATGGCTACACCTTC
CASSSPGEANYGYTF
>TRBJ1-1|TRBV14|TRBD1|NA
TGTGCCAGCAGCCTCGTCCCGGGACAGGGACAAGCTTTCTTT
CASSLVPGQGQAFF
>TRBJ1-2|TRBV29-1|TRBD1|NA
TGCAGCGTCCTACAGGGGGCGGGATCCTATGGCTACACCTTC
CSVLQGAGSYGYTF
>TRBJ2-1|TRBV30|NA|NA
TGTGCCTGGAGTGTCTACTTGACTGGGAATGAGCAGTTCTTC
CAWSVYLTGNEQFF
>TRBJ1-2|TRBV24-1|NA|NA
TGTGCCACCAGTGATCGCCGCCCGGGATCCCCACTCGATGGCTACACCTTC
CATSDRRPGSPLDGYTF
>TRBJ2-5|TRBV19|TRBD1|NA
TGTGCCAGTAGTATTCGGGACAGGGTACATTTGGGGGAGACCCAGTACTTC
CASSIRDRVHLGETQYF
>TRBJ1-1|TRBV7-9|NA|NA
TGTGCCAGCGGGCGCCCGGCGGAAGCTTTCTTT
CASGRPAEAFF
>TRBJ2-5|TRBV3-1/TRBV3-2|TRBD2|NA
TGTGCCAGCAGCCAAGAGCTGGCTAGCGGAGAGACCCAGTACTTC
CASSQELASGETQYF
>TRBJ1-2|TRBV28|NA|NA
TGTGCCAGCAGTTCTAGCGGGTTCGGCTACACCTTC
CASSSSGFGYTF
>TRBJ2-7|TRBV28|NA|once
TGTGCCAGCAGTCCCTCGGACAGTTCCTCCTACGAGCAGTACTTC
CASSPSDSSSYEQYF
>TRBJ2-1|TRBV30|NA|NA
TGTGCCTGGAGTGCTAAACGTATTGAGCAGTTCTTC
CAWSAKRIEQFF
>TRBJ2-3|TRBV9|TRBD1|NA
TGTGCCAGCAGCGCGAGAAAGACCGAAGGACAGGGAAGGACAGATACGCAGTATTTT
CASSARKTEGQGRTDTQYF
>TRBJ1-3|TRBV28|TRBD1|NA
TGTGCCAGCAGTCCGACCGGGACAGGGCTGGGAAACACCATATATTTT
CASSPTGTGLGNTIYF
>TRBJ2-6|TRBV5-1|TRBD1|NA
TGCGCCAGCTTCCAGGGGGCGTCCGGGGCCAACGTCCTGACTTTC
CASFQGASGANVLTF
>TRBJ1-3|TRBV7-2|TRBD1|NA
TGTGCCAGCAGCCCAGACAGGGGGCTGGGAAACACCATATATTTT
CASSPDRGLGNTIYF
>TRBJ2-3|TRBV30|TRBD2|NA
TGTGCCTGGAGGGCCGGGACTAGCGGCACAGATACGCAGTATTTT
CAWRAGTSGTDTQYF
>TRBJ2-1|TRBV5-1|NA|NA
TGCGCCGGAAACACGGACTCCGATGAGCAGTTCTTC
CAGNTDSDEQFF
>TRBJ1-2|TRBV19|NA|once
TGTGCCAGTAGTGAAGACACTCGATATGGCTACACCTTC
CASSEDTRYGYTF
>TRBJ2-2|TRBV11-2|NA|NA
TGTGCCAGCAGCTTAGATCTAACCGGGAGACGAGGCGGGGAGCTGTTTTTT
CASSLDLTGRRGGELFF
>TRBJ2-5|TRBV27|TRBD2|NA
TGTGCCAGCAGTCCTAGCGGGAGGGGACAAGAGACCCAGTACTTC
CASSPSGRGQETQYF
>TRBJ2-1|TRBV7-7|TRBD2|NA
TGTGCCAGCAGCTCTAGCGGGGGGTTGCAGTTCTTC
CASSSSGGLQFF
>TRBJ1-6|TRBV13|NA|NA
TGTGCCAGCAGACAAGGCGGACCGGGGTCACCCCTCCACTTT
CASRQGGPGSPLHF
>TRBJ1-1|TRBV19|NA|few
TGTGCCAGTAGTATAATGACAGACTCAGAAGCTTTCTTT
CASSIMTDSEAFF
>TRBJ1-5|TRBV19|NA|NA
TGTGCCAGTAGCACAGGGACGGTTAGCAATCAGCCCCAGCATTTT
CASSTGTVSNQPQHF
>TRBJ1-6|TRBV3-1/TRBV3-2|NA|NA
TGTGCCAGCAGCCGGAGCGGGGGAAATAATTCACCCCTCCACTTT
CASSRSGGNNSPLHF